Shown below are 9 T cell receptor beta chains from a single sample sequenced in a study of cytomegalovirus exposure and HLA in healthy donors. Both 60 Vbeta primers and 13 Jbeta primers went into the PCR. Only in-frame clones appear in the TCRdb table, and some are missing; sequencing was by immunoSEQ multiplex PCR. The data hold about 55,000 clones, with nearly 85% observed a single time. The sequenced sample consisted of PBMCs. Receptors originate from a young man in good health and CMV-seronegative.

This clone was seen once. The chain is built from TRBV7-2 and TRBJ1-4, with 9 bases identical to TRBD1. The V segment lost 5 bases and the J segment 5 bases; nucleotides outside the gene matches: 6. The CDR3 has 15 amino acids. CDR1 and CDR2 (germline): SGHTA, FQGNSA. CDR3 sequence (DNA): TGTGCCAGCAGCCTCAGGACAGGGGAGAATGAAAAACTGTTTTTT. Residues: CASSLRTGENEKLFF.

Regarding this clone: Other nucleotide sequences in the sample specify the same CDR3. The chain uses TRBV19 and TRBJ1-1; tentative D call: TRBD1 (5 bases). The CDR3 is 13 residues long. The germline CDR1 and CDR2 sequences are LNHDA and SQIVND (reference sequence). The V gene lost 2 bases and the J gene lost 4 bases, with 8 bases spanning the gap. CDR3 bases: TGTGCCAGTAGTATAAGGGGTTTCACTGAAGCTTTCTTT. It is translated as CASSIRGFTEAFF.

CDR3 sequence reads: CASRSTFGSQGAREQYF. As DNA, the CDR3 is TGTGCCAGCAGATCAACCTTCGGGTCCCAGGGGGCGCGCGAGCAGTACTTC. The chain joins TRBV27 to TRBJ2-7, with 8 bases lining up with TRBD1. Per the germline V gene, CDR1 is MNHEY and CDR2 is SMNVEV (reference sequence). The CDR3 is made up of 17 amino acids. The J segment lost 6 bases and the V segment lost 6 bases, leaving 19 bases of the junction unmatched.

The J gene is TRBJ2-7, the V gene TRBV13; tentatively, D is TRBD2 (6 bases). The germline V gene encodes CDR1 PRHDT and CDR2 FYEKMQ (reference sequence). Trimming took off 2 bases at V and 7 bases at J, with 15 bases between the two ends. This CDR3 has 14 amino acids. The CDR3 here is CASSLNGGSGEQYF. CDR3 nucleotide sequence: TGTGCCAGCAGCTTAAACGGGGGTTCGGGTGAGCAGTACTTC.

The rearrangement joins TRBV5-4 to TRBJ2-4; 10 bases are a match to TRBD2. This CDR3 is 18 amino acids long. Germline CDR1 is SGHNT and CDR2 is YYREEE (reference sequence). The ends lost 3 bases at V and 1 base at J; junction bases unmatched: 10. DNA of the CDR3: TGTGCCAGCAGCTGGTCCGGGACTAGCGACTGGGCCAAAAACATTCAGTACTTC. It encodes CASSWSGTSDWAKNIQYF.

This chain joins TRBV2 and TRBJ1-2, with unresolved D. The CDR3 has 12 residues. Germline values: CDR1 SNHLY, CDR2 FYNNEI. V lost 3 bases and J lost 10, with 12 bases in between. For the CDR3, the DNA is TGTGCCAGCAGTGATCGGTTCTTGGTCTACACCTTC. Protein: CASSDRFLVYTF.

The CDR3 is CASSVTSGGAREQYF. In DNA, the CDR3 is TGTGCCAGCAGCGTGACTAGCGGGGGGGCCCGCGAGCAGTACTTC. The chain couples TRBV7-9 to TRBJ2-7, with 14 bases aligning to TRBD2. CDR3 length: 15 amino acids. V shed 5 bases, J shed 6 bases, and the junction held 6 bases outside the gene matches. Germline CDR1 SEHNR, CDR2 FQNEAQ (reference sequence).

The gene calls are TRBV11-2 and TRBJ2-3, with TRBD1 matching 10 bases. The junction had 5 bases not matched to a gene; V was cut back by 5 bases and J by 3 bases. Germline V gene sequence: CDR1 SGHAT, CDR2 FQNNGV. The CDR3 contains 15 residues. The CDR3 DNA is TGTGCCAGCAGCCTTAGGACAGGGGGAACAGATACGCAGTATTTT. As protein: CASSLRTGGTDTQYF.

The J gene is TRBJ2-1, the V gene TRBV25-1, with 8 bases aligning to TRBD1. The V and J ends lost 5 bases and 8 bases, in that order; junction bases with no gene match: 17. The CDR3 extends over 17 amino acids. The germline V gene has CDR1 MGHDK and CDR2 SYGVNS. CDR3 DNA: TGTGCCAGCAGTCCTACGGACAGGGCGGAGGTGAAGTATGAGCAGTTCTTC. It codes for CASSPTDRAEVKYEQFF.